Listed below are T cell receptor beta chains from one sample, sequenced in a study of cytomegalovirus exposure and HLA in healthy donors. Repertoires were generated with immunoSEQ multiplex PCR, while TCRdb's copy carries only in-frame clones and drops some. The sample gives around 53,000 clones, approximately 70% of which show up once; roughly 3% is in the top ten. Sequences were obtained from PBMCs. All receptors come from a man aged 18 to 30 in good health and CMV-seronegative. CDR3s include the opening cysteine and the closing phenylalanine or tryptophan. The order of the fields is D gene, V gene, J gene, clone size, CDR3 protein, CDR3 DNA. D genes are given only for firm matches. Rows give clone size only sometimes, using once, few, many, or a class for an expanded clone.

D gene: TRBD1; V gene: TRBV28; J gene: TRBJ2-3; clone size: .; CDR3 protein: CASSMDRAPNTDTQYF; CDR3 DNA: TGTGCCAGCAGCATGGACAGGGCCCCAAACACAGATACGCAGTATTTT
D gene: TRBD1; V gene: TRBV6-5; J gene: TRBJ1-2; clone size: .; CDR3 protein: CASRQGNYGYTF; CDR3 DNA: TGTGCCAGCCGACAGGGTAACTATGGCTACACCTTC
D gene: TRBD2; V gene: TRBV28; J gene: TRBJ2-7; clone size: .; CDR3 protein: CASSPLAGTTYEQYF; CDR3 DNA: TGTGCCAGCAGCCCACTAGCGGGAACGACCTACGAGCAGTACTTC
D gene: TRBD1; V gene: TRBV7-2; J gene: TRBJ1-5; clone size: .; CDR3 protein: CASSLEGQGPGQPQHF; CDR3 DNA: TGTGCCAGCAGCTTAGAGGGACAGGGGCCAGGACAGCCCCAGCATTTT
D gene: .; V gene: TRBV6-5; J gene: TRBJ2-3; clone size: .; CDR3 protein: CASSDTRFADTQYF; CDR3 DNA: TGTGCCAGCAGTGACACTAGGTTCGCAGATACGCAGTATTTT
D gene: TRBD1; V gene: TRBV28; J gene: TRBJ2-7; clone size: .; CDR3 protein: CASGQGSYEQYF; CDR3 DNA: TGTGCCAGCGGACAGGGTTCCTACGAGCAGTACTTC
D gene: TRBD2; V gene: TRBV10-3; J gene: TRBJ2-2; clone size: once; CDR3 protein: CAISSPSGLGNTGELFF; CDR3 DNA: TGTGCCATCAGTTCCCCTTCGGGACTAGGAAACACCGGGGAGCTGTTTTTT
D gene: TRBD1; V gene: TRBV7-9; J gene: TRBJ1-1; clone size: .; CDR3 protein: CASSSLQGQKYTEAFF; CDR3 DNA: TGTGCCAGCAGCTCCTTACAGGGGCAGAAGTACACTGAAGCTTTCTTT
D gene: .; V gene: TRBV29-1; J gene: TRBJ1-1; clone size: .; CDR3 protein: CSVDPGGTEAFF; CDR3 DNA: TGCAGCGTTGATCCGGGAGGCACTGAAGCTTTCTTT
D gene: TRBD2; V gene: TRBV5-4; J gene: TRBJ2-1; clone size: .; CDR3 protein: CASSLEREGHWNNEQFF; CDR3 DNA: TGTGCCAGCAGCTTGGAGCGGGAGGGCCATTGGAACAATGAGCAGTTCTTC